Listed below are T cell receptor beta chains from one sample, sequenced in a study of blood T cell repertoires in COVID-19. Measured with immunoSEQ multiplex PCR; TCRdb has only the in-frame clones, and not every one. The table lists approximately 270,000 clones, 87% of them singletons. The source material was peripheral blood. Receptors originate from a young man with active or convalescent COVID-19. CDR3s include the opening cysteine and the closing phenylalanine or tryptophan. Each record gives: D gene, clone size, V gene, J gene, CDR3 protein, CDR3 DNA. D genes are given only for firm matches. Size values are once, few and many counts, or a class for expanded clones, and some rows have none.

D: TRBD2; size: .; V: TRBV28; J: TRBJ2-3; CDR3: CASSLTGGGTDTQYF; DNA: TGTGCCAGCAGTTTAACGGGAGGAGGCACAGATACGCAGTATTTT
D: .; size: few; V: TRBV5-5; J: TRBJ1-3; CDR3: CASSFGPGINTIYF; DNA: TGTGCCAGCAGCTTCGGCCCGGGGATAAACACCATATATTTT
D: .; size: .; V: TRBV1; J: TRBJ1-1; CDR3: CTSSLLYTGTGCTEAFF; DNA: TGCACCAGCAGCTTACTTTATACCGGGACAGGGTGCACTGAAGCTTTCTTT
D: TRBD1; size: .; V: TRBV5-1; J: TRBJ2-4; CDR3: CASSFTGGGSDIQYF; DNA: TGCGCCAGCAGTTTCACAGGGGGCGGTTCGGACATTCAGTACTTC
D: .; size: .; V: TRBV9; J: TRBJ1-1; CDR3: CASSEGGFGNTEAFF; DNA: TGTGCCAGCAGCGAGGGAGGTTTCGGGAACACTGAAGCTTTCTTT
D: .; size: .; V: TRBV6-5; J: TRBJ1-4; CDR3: CASSRQSTNEKLFF; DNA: TGTGCCAGCAGCCGACAGTCAACTAATGAAAAACTGTTTTTT
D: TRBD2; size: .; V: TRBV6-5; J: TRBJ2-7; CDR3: CASMSGGPHEQYF; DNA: TGTGCCAGCATGTCGGGAGGGCCCCACGAGCAGTACTTC
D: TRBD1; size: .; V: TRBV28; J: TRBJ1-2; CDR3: CASSPWDRGYYGYTF; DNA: TGTGCCAGCAGTCCATGGGACAGGGGGTACTATGGCTACACCTTC
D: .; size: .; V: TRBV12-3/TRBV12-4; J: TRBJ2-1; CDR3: CASSLGEEGEQFF; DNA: TGTGCCAGCAGTTTAGGTGAGGAGGGGGAGCAGTTCTTC
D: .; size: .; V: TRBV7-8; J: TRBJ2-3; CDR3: CASSLPSTDTQYF; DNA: TGTGCCAGCAGCTTACCGAGCACAGATACGCAGTATTTT
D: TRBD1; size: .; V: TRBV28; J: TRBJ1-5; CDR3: CASSPYHRTGIPSNQPQHF; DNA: TGTGCCAGCAGTCCCTATCATCGGACAGGAATACCTAGCAATCAGCCCCAGCATTTT
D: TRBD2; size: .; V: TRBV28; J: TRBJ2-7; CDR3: CASSLTGLAGEGGYEQYF; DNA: TGTGCCAGCAGTCTCACGGGACTAGCGGGAGAAGGAGGCTACGAGCAGTACTTC
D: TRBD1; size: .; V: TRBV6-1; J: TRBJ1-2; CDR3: CASSDTDRANYGYTF; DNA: TGTGCCAGCAGTGACACGGACAGGGCTAACTATGGCTACACCTTC
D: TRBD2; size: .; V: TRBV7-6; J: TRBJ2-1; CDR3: CASSLGTGGRSYNEQFF; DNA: TGTGCCAGCAGCTTAGGCACGGGAGGTCGATCCTACAATGAGCAGTTCTTC
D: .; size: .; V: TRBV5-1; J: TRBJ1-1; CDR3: CASSFDGGNTEAFF; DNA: TGCGCCAGCAGCTTCGATGGAGGTAACACTGAAGCTTTCTTT
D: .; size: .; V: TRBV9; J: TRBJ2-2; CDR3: CASSDHLGVGELFF; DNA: TGTGCCAGCAGCGATCACCTAGGAGTCGGGGAGCTGTTTTTT
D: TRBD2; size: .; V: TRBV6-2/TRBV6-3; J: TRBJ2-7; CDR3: CASSTLATRGEQYF; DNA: TGTGCCAGCAGCACACTAGCGACCCGGGGCGAGCAGTACTTC
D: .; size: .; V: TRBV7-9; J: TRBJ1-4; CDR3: CASSQSPSGATNEKLFF; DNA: TGTGCCAGCAGCCAGTCTCCATCAGGGGCAACTAATGAAAAACTGTTTTTT
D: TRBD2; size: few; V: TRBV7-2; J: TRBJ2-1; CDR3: CASSPRLAWDEQFF; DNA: TGTGCCAGCAGCCCTCGACTAGCGTGGGATGAGCAGTTCTTC
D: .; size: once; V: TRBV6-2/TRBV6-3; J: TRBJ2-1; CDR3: CASSITLAYYNEQFF; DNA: TGTGCCAGCAGTATAACCCTAGCGTACTACAATGAGCAGTTCTTC
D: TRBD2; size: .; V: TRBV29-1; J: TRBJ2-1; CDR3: CSGTDSGSQFF; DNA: TGCAGCGGGACCGATAGCGGGAGCCAGTTCTTC
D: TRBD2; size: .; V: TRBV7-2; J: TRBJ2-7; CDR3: CASSLVGRTSGGLEQYF; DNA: TGTGCCAGCAGCTTAGTTGGTCGGACTAGCGGGGGCCTCGAGCAGTACTTC
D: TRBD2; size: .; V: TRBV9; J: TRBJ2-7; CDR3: CASSAREGGYEQYF; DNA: TGTGCCAGCAGCGCTAGGGAGGGCGGGTACGAGCAGTACTTC
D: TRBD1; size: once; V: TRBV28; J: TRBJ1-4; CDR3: CAIRGRSNEKLFF; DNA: TGTGCCATCAGGGGGCGTTCTAATGAAAAACTGTTTTTT
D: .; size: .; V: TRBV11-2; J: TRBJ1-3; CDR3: CASSFDGNPRNTIYF; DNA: TGTGCCAGCAGCTTTGACGGGAACCCCAGAAACACCATATATTTT
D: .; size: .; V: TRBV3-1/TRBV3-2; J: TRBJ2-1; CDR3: CASSQAVNNEQFF; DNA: TGTGCCAGCAGCCAAGCCGTAAACAATGAGCAGTTCTTC
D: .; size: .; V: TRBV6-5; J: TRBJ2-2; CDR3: CASSYDRNTGELFF; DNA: TGTGCCAGCAGTTACGACAGAAACACCGGGGAGCTGTTTTTT
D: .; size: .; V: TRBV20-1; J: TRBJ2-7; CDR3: CSASKGTSSYEQYF; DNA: TGCAGTGCTAGTAAGGGGACAAGCTCCTACGAGCAGTACTTC
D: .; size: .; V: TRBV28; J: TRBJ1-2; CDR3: CASSLGAQGYTF; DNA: TGTGCCAGCAGTTTGGGGGCGCAAGGCTACACCTTC
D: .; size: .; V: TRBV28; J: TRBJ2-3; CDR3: CASTLPPTDTQYF; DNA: TGTGCCAGCACTCTACCTCCCACAGATACGCAGTATTTT
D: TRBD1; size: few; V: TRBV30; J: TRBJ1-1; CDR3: CAWSAGGGTEAFF; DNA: TGTGCCTGGAGCGCAGGGGGCGGCACTGAAGCTTTCTTT
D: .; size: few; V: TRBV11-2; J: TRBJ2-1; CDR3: CASTLTRVYNEQFF; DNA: TGTGCCAGCACCCTAACTAGGGTCTACAATGAGCAGTTCTTC
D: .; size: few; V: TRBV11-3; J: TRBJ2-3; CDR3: CASSLTRGASSGTQYF; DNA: TGTGCCAGCAGCCTAACGCGCGGAGCGTCAAGCGGTACGCAGTATTTT
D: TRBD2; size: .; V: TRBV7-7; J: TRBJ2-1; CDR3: CASSTSGSSYNEQFF; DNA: TGTGCTAGCAGCACCAGCGGGAGCTCCTACAATGAGCAGTTCTTC
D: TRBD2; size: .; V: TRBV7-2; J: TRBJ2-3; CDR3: CASSTGLAGSTDTQYF; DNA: TGTGCCAGCAGCACCGGACTAGCGGGGAGCACAGATACGCAGTATTTT
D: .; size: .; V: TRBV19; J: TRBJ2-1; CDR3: CASSIRSSPYNEQFF; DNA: TGTGCCAGTAGTATTAGATCCTCTCCCTACAATGAGCAGTTCTTC
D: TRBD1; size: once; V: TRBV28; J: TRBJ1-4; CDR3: CASSLGDRATNEKLFF; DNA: TGTGCCAGCAGTTTAGGGGACAGGGCAACTAATGAAAAACTGTTTTTT